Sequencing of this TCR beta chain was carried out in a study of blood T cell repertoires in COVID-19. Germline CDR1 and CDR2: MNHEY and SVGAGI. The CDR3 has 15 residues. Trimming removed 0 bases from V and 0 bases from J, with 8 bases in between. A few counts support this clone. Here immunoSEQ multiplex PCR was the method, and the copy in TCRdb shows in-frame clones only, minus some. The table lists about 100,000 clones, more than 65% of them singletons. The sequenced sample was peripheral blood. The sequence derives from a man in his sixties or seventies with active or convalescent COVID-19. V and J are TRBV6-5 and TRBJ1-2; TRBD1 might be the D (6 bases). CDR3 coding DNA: TGTGCCAGCAGTTACTCAGGGGGAGCTAACTATGGCTACACCTTC. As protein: CASSYSGGANYGYTF.